This T cell receptor (beta chain) was observed in a study of blood T cell repertoires in COVID-19. Germline CDR1 SEHNR, CDR2 FQNEAQ (reference sequence). Trimming at V came to 1 base and at J to 7 bases, leaving 10 bases not matched to a gene. The CDR3 has 16 residues. Some clones are missing from TCRdb's copy, which holds only in-frame ones; the method was immunoSEQ multiplex PCR. Altogether around 150,000 clones are present, about 88% being singletons, with the ten largest covering more than 2.5%. The sequenced sample was peripheral blood. V gene TRBV7-9 combines with J gene TRBJ1-5; 7 bases fit TRBD1. This receptor was taken from a human donor with COVID-19, enrolled during active disease. The donor label of this sample is uncertain. CDR3 amino acids: CASSLGRRGPHQPQHF. CDR3 bases: TGTGCCAGCAGCTTAGGACGTAGGGGGCCGCACCAGCCCCAGCATTTT.